The 9 T cell receptor beta chains listed next were all sequenced from one sample in a study of cytomegalovirus exposure and HLA in healthy donors. The PCR was carried out with 60 Vbeta primers and 13 Jbeta primers. Clones were sequenced by immunoSEQ multiplex PCR, and TCRdb holds only the in-frame ones, with some missing. The sample has around 100,000 clones; 63% are singletons. The sample taken for sequencing was PBMCs. The source of these receptors is a human donor in good health.

This clone was seen just once. This chain uses TRBV27 with TRBJ2-3; D remains unclear. Trimming took 3 bases from V and 1 from J, leaving 8 bases between them. CDR1 is MNHEY, CDR2 SMNVEV, per germline (reference sequence). The CDR3 contains 14 residues. The CDR3 DNA reads as TGTGCCAGCAGTTTCCGGCAGGGCACAGATACGCAGTATTTT. It yields the protein CASSFRQGTDTQYF.

Turning to this clone: A junction end diverges from the germline sequence, so it may reflect a read error. The rearrangement uses TRBV19 and TRBJ1-5; no definite D call. This CDR3 region has 16 residues. Germline lookup yields CDR1 LNHDA and CDR2 SQIVND (reference sequence). CDR3 in DNA: TGTGCCAGTAGTCTCGCGGGAGGGCTTAGCGATCAGCCCCAGCATTTT. Translating it yields CASSLAGGLSDQPQHF. The whole variable domain, filled in from reference TRBV19 and TRBJ1-5, reads DGGITQSPKYLFRKEGQNVTLSCEQNLNHDAMYWYRQDPGQGLRLIYYSQIVNDFQKGDIAEGYSVSREKKESFPLTVTSAQKNPTAFYLCASSLAGGLSDQPQHFGDGTRLSIL.

The chain is built from TRBV5-4 and TRBJ2-2; 10 bases line up with TRBD2. The CDR3 loop spans 15 amino acids. Germline V gene lookup returns CDR1 SGHNT and CDR2 YYREEE (reference sequence). V lost 2 bases and J lost 5; bases outside the gene matches: 3. The CDR3 here is CASSFLAGGTGELFF. CDR3 DNA sequence: TGTGCCAGCAGCTTCTTAGCGGGAGGAACCGGGGAGCTGTTTTTT.

V is TRBV5-5 and J is TRBJ2-7, with TRBD1 matching 7 bases. Germline trimming cut 0 bases from V and 3 bases from J; bases unmatched to any gene: 6. Per the germline V gene, CDR1 is SGHKS and CDR2 is YYEKEE (reference sequence). The CDR3 has 15 residues. This CDR3 is CASSLAQGQSYEQYF. CDR3 DNA: TGTGCCAGCAGCTTGGCGCAGGGACAGAGCTACGAGCAGTACTTC.

The chain carries TRBV10-2 and TRBJ2-5; D is perhaps TRBD2 (5 bases). Germline V gene sequence: CDR1 WSHSY, CDR2 SAAADI. This CDR3 region has 17 residues. Trimming shortened V by 3 bases and J by 3 bases, and 20 bases separated the two germline ends. CDR3 region: CASSDFARASSKETQYF. The CDR3 region has the DNA TGCGCCAGCAGTGATTTTGCCCGGGCTAGCAGTAAAGAGACCCAGTACTTC.

The J gene is TRBJ1-1, the V gene TRBV19; D is uncertain. The germline gives CDR1 LNHDA, CDR2 SQIVND (reference sequence). V was shortened by 1 base and J by 11 bases, with 14 bases between the two germline ends. This CDR3 is 13 amino acids long. CDR3 region: CASSIVDRQAAFF. CDR3 nucleotides: TGTGCCAGTAGTATAGTTGATCGGCAGGCCGCTTTCTTT. The variable domain in full, with the rest retrieved from reference TRBV19 and TRBJ1-1, is DGGITQSPKYLFRKEGQNVTLSCEQNLNHDAMYWYRQDPGQGLRLIYYSQIVNDFQKGDIAEGYSVSREKKESFPLTVTSAQKNPTAFYLCASSIVDRQAAFFGQGTRLTVV.

The V and J genes are TRBV30 and TRBJ1-5; perhaps TRBD1 as D (6 bases). Germline CDR1 and CDR2: GTSNPN and SVGIG (reference sequence). The CDR3 consists of 14 residues. The ends were cut back, 0 bases at V and 4 bases at J, with 10 bases in the middle. In DNA, the CDR3 is TGTGCCTGGAGTGTTGGGGGCCTAAATCAGCCCCAGCATTTT. Amino acid sequence: CAWSVGGLNQPQHF.

This chain joins TRBV7-9 and TRBJ2-1; TRBD1 might be the D (5 bases). V lost 9 bases to trimming and J lost 9 bases, with 27 bases between them. The germline V gene encodes CDR1 SEHNR and CDR2 FQNEAQ (reference sequence). The CDR3 is 16 amino acids. DNA of the CDR3: TGTGCCAGTCAGTCGGCAGGGTGGGTCGAAGGTGCTGAGCAGTTCTTC. Translation gives CASQSAGWVEGAEQFF.

This chain links TRBV27 with TRBJ1-1; D is unresolved. CDR3 length: 13 amino acids. Germline CDR1 is MNHEY and CDR2 is SMNVEV (reference sequence). V shed 4 bases and J shed 4 bases, with 10 bases lying between them. The CDR3 region is CASSYRGGTEAFF. In DNA, the CDR3 is TGTGCCAGCAGTTACCGGGGTGGCACTGAAGCTTTCTTT.